The next 9 T cell receptor beta chains were all read from a single sample in a study of shared clonotypes between healthy human individuals. The table came from immunoSEQ multiplex PCR; TCRdb's copy has only in-frame clones and leaves some out. Among over a million clones listed, around 97% were seen once. Sequencing was done on a sample of naive CD4+ T cells sorted from blood. Stated subset: CD45RA+ positively selected. Source of these receptors: a man aged 30 to 45 in good health.

This clone was seen once. The chain couples TRBV19 to TRBJ2-5; TRBD1 matches at 7 bases. The length of the CDR3 is 15 residues. The V gene end was trimmed by 0 bases and the J gene end by 3 bases; junction bases not matched to a gene: 4. The germline CDR1 and CDR2 sequences are LNHDA and SQIVND (reference sequence). The CDR3 nucleotides are TGTGCCAGTAGTATAGACCGGACAGGAAAAGAGACCCAGTACTTC. Translated, it gives CASSIDRTGKETQYF.

V is TRBV6-1 and J is TRBJ2-1; D is perhaps TRBD1 or TRBD2 (5 bases each). V lost 4 bases to trimming and J lost 5 bases, with 9 bases between them. Germline CDR1 is MNHNS and CDR2 is SASEGT. The CDR3 has 13 amino acids. Written as DNA, the CDR3 is TGTGCCAGCAGTGTCCGGGACCACAATGAGCAGTTCTTC. This codes for CASSVRDHNEQFF.

This chain joins TRBV11-2 and TRBJ2-5; D is ambiguous. Germline V lookup: CDR1 SGHAT, CDR2 FQNNGV. The CDR3 has 12 residues. V was trimmed by 4 bases and J by 5 bases, leaving 8 bases between them. The CDR3 nucleotides read TGTGCCAGCAGCTCGCCGACGGAGACCCAGTACTTC. Translated: CASSSPTETQYF.

This clone was detected only a few times. This rearrangement joins TRBV5-6 to TRBJ1-2; D might be TRBD1 (5 bases). Germline-derived CDR1 and CDR2 are SGHDT and YYEEEE. The CDR3 is made up of 13 amino acids. Deletions cut 3 bases from V and 7 bases from J, with 13 bases between. CDR3 DNA sequence: TGTGCCAGCAGCTACCCTGGGGGTAGTGGCTACACCTTC. Encoded protein: CASSYPGGSGYTF.

V usage is TRBV29-1 and J usage is TRBJ1-3; D gene unclear. Trimming removed 2 bases at V and 0 bases at J, with 8 bases between. CDR3 length equals 14 residues. Looked up from germline, CDR1 is SQVTM and CDR2 is ANQGSEA. This CDR3 is CSVETAGSGNTIYF. Written as DNA, the CDR3 is TGCAGCGTTGAAACGGCCGGCTCTGGAAACACCATATATTTT.

J is TRBJ2-5 and V is TRBV6-1, with D unresolved. V shed 2 bases and J shed 6 bases, with 13 bases lying between them. CDR3 size: 14 residues. Germline CDR1 is MNHNS and CDR2 is SASEGT. The CDR3 reads CASSENDLRQTQYF. CDR3 nucleotide sequence: TGTGCCAGCAGTGAAAACGATTTGCGGCAGACCCAGTACTTC.

The J gene is TRBJ2-3, the V gene TRBV9, with D tentatively TRBD1 (5 bases). Germline values: CDR1 SGDLS, CDR2 YYNGEE. The V end was cut by 4 bases, the J end by 1 base, with 13 bases between. The CDR3 is 15 amino acids. CDR3 nucleotides: TGTGCCAGCAGCCCGAACCCCAGGGGCACAGATACGCAGTATTTT. This translates into CASSPNPRGTDTQYF.

The rearrangement joins TRBV2 to TRBJ2-2, with D tentatively TRBD1 (8 bases). Germline values: CDR1 SNHLY, CDR2 FYNNEI. Deletions cut 7 bases from V and 3 bases from J, with 15 bases between. The CDR3 contains 15 residues. In DNA, the CDR3 is TGTGCCAGCAAGATACAGGGGGGGTACACCGGGGAGCTGTTTTTT. This encodes CASKIQGGYTGELFF. Combining the CDR3 with reference TRBV2 and TRBJ2-2 gives the whole variable domain EPEVTQTPSHQVTQMGQEVILRCVPISNHLYFYWYRQILGQKVEFLVSFYNNEISEKSEIFDDQFSVERPDGSNFTLKIRSTKLEDSAMYFCASKIQGGYTGELFFGEGSRLTVL.

Notes on this clone: The identical CDR3 is also encoded by other nucleotide sequences in the sample. V gene TRBV28 combines with J gene TRBJ1-5; the D is unclear. The CDR3 is 12 amino acids. CDR1 is MDHEN and CDR2 is SYDVKM in the germline V gene. V lost 6 bases, J lost 7 bases, and 10 bases lay in between. Written as DNA, the CDR3 is TGTGCCAGCAGCCTCTCAAGGCAGCCCCAGCATTTT. Translation: CASSLSRQPQHF. The full variable domain, rest sourced from reference TRBV28 and TRBJ1-5, is DVKVTQSSRYLVKRTGEKVFLECVQDMDHENMFWYRQDPGLGLRLIYFSYDVKMKEKGDIPEGYSVSREKKERFSLILESASTNQTSMYLCASSLSRQPQHFGDGTRLSIL.